Listed below are T cell receptor beta chains from one sample, sequenced in a study of Ad26.COV2.S vaccination and SARS-CoV-2 variants. The assay was immunoSEQ multiplex PCR, and TCRdb's table has in-frame clones only and misses some. Among over 85,000 clones listed, 80% were seen once. This specimen consisted of peripheral blood, obtained after recovery from COVID-19. The receptors stem from a human donor who had recovered from COVID-19. CDR3s include the opening cysteine and the closing phenylalanine or tryptophan. D genes are given only for firm matches. Clone size is stated in some rows and not others, as once, few, many or a class when expanded.

TRBJ2-5	TRBV29-1	NA	NA	CSVRKLETQYF	TGCAGCGTGCGGAAACTCGAGACCCAGTACTTC
TRBJ1-2	TRBV19	NA	NA	CASSPLPRDGGYGYTF	TGTGCCAGTAGTCCCCTCCCGCGGGACGGCGGCTATGGCTACACCTTC
TRBJ2-3	TRBV2	TRBD2	NA	CASKRSGGATDTQYF	TGTGCCAGCAAGCGGAGCGGGGGAGCTACAGATACGCAGTATTTT
TRBJ2-5	TRBV19	NA	few	CASSPLSGSQETQYF	TGTGCCAGTAGTCCTCTCTCCGGATCTCAAGAGACCCAGTACTTC
TRBJ2-1	TRBV3-1/TRBV3-2	TRBD1	NA	CASSHRGQFYNEQFF	TGTGCCAGCAGCCATCGGGGACAGTTTTACAATGAGCAGTTCTTC
TRBJ1-1	TRBV19	NA	NA	CASSLPGGRGTEAFF	TGTGCCAGTAGCCTTCCCGGGGGCCGAGGCACTGAAGCTTTCTTT
TRBJ2-3	TRBV19	NA	NA	CASSGGQGDTQYF	TGTGCCAGTAGCGGGGGGCAAGGGGATACGCAGTATTTT
TRBJ2-7	TRBV6-4	TRBD1	NA	CARDRAHYEQYF	TGTGCCAGGGACAGGGCACATTACGAGCAGTACTTC
TRBJ1-4	TRBV6-5	NA	NA	CASSNDRYNEKLFF	TGTGCCAGCAGCAACGACAGATATAATGAAAAACTGTTTTTT
TRBJ1-6	TRBV5-5	TRBD1	NA	CASSPGTGGVRSPLHF	TGTGCCAGCAGCCCAGGGACAGGGGGCGTTCGTTCACCCCTCCACTTT
TRBJ1-2	TRBV4-1	NA	NA	CASSQVGAAGEGGYTF	TGCGCCAGCAGCCAAGTCGGGGCAGCAGGGGAAGGTGGCTACACCTTC
TRBJ1-2	TRBV19	NA	NA	CASSIRGRQLYGYTF	TGTGCCAGTAGTATACGGGGCAGGCAATTGTACGGCTACACCTTC
TRBJ2-7	TRBV12-3/TRBV12-4	NA	NA	CASSLAGVEQYF	TGTGCCAGCAGTTTAGCCGGGGTCGAGCAGTACTTC
TRBJ1-2	TRBV30	NA	NA	CAWNDYGYTF	TGTGCCTGGAACGACTATGGCTACACCTTC
TRBJ1-2	TRBV7-9	NA	once	CAGSRGMETDGYTF	TGTGCCGGCAGCCGGGGGATGGAAACAGACGGCTACACCTTC
TRBJ2-1	TRBV11-2	TRBD2	few	CASSQPTSLGEQFF	TGTGCCAGCAGCCAACCGACTAGCCTGGGTGAGCAGTTCTTC
TRBJ1-2	TRBV7-9	TRBD1	NA	CASSFSETGGTYGYTF	TGTGCCAGCAGCTTTTCTGAGACAGGGGGTACCTATGGCTACACCTTC
TRBJ2-5	TRBV2	TRBD2	NA	CASSESTRGGIETQYF	TGTGCCAGCAGTGAAAGCACGCGGGGGGGCATAGAGACCCAGTACTTC
TRBJ2-2	TRBV5-4	TRBD2	NA	CASSKPGTSGGAGTGELFF	TGTGCCAGCAGCAAACCCGGGACTAGCGGGGGGGCGGGCACCGGGGAGCTGTTTTTT
TRBJ2-1	TRBV9	NA	NA	CASSVALLSFNEQFF	TGTGCCAGCAGCGTAGCTTTACTAAGCTTCAATGAGCAGTTCTTC
TRBJ1-1	TRBV28	NA	few	CASSSPGRNTEAFF	TGTGCCAGCAGTTCGCCCGGGAGGAACACTGAAGCTTTCTTT
TRBJ1-1	TRBV13	NA	NA	CASSLGRATEAFF	TGTGCCAGCAGCTTAGGCCGTGCCACTGAAGCTTTCTTT
TRBJ1-2	TRBV5-1	NA	NA	CASSLTGTEGYGYTF	TGCGCCAGCAGCTTGACAGGAACGGAGGGCTATGGCTACACCTTC
TRBJ2-3	TRBV7-9	NA	NA	CASTRSGDTQYF	TGTGCCAGCACCCGATCGGGGGATACGCAGTATTTT
TRBJ2-5	TRBV29-1	NA	NA	CSVRTDQETQYF	TGCAGCGTCAGGACAGACCAAGAGACCCAGTACTTC
TRBJ2-2	TRBV30	TRBD1	once	CARRGTGNTGELFF	TGTGCCCGGAGGGGGACAGGGAACACCGGGGAGCTGTTTTTT
TRBJ2-2	TRBV9	TRBD2	NA	CASSVGELAGELTGELFF	TGTGCCAGCAGCGTAGGAGAACTAGCGGGGGAACTGACCGGGGAGCTGTTTTTT
TRBJ2-7	TRBV3-1/TRBV3-2	NA	once	CASSQAPVLTYEQYF	TGTGCCAGCAGCCAAGCGCCGGTCCTGACCTACGAGCAGTACTTC
TRBJ1-2	TRBV28	NA	NA	CASKGPGWTGYTF	TGTGCCAGCAAAGGCCCAGGGTGGACCGGCTACACCTTC
TRBJ1-2	TRBV7-6	TRBD1	NA	CASSLGPRTGGGSYGYTF	TGTGCCAGCAGCTTAGGTCCCCGGACAGGGGGCGGTAGCTATGGCTACACCTTC
TRBJ1-1	TRBV9	TRBD1	NA	CASSGIQGAATEAFF	TGTGCCAGCAGCGGCATACAGGGGGCTGCCACTGAAGCTTTCTTT
TRBJ2-7	TRBV6-5	NA	NA	CASSYDTRGAAYEQYF	TGTGCCAGCAGTTACGATACCCGGGGGGCCGCCTACGAGCAGTACTTC
TRBJ2-3	TRBV25-1	NA	NA	CASSWGATDTQYF	TGTGCCAGCAGTTGGGGGGCCACAGATACGCAGTATTTT
TRBJ2-6	TRBV4-2	NA	NA	CASSPSGANVLTF	TGTGCCAGCAGCCCCTCCGGGGCCAACGTCCTGACTTTC
TRBJ2-2	TRBV19	NA	NA	CASSPRSQQPAGELFF	TGTGCCAGTAGTCCTAGGAGCCAACAGCCCGCCGGGGAGCTGTTTTTT
TRBJ1-1	TRBV20-1	NA	once	CSASINTEAFF	TGCAGTGCTAGTATAAACACTGAAGCTTTCTTT
TRBJ2-3	TRBV6-5	TRBD2	NA	CASSYGRGGLNTQYF	TGTGCCAGCAGTTACGGACGGGGGGGCCTAAATACGCAGTATTTT
TRBJ1-5	TRBV6-5	TRBD1	NA	CASMEGAKQPQHF	TGTGCCAGCATGGAGGGGGCCAAACAGCCCCAGCATTTT
TRBJ1-1	TRBV4-3	NA	NA	CASTNSWGEGTEAFF	TGCGCCAGCACCAACAGTTGGGGGGAGGGGACTGAAGCTTTCTTT
TRBJ1-6	TRBV9	NA	NA	CASSVGHTNSPLHF	TGTGCCAGCAGCGTAGGCCATACTAATTCACCCCTCCACTTT